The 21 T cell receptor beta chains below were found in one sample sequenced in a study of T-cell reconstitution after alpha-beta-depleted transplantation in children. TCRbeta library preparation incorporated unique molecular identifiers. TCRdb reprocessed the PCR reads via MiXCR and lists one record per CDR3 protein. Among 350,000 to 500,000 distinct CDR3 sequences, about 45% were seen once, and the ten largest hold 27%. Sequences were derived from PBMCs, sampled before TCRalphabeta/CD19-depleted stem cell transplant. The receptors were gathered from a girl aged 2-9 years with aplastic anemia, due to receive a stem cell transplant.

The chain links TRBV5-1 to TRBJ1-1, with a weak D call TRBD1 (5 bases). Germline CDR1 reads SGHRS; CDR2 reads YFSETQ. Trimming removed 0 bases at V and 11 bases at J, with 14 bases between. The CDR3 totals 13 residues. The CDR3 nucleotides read TGCGCCAGCAGCTTGGGTGCAGGGAATCTGGCTTTCTTT. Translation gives CASSLGAGNLAFF.

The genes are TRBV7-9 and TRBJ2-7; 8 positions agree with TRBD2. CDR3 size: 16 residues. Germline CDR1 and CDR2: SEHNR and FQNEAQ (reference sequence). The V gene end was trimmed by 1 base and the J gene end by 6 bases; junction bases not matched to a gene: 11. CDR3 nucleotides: TGTGCCAGCAGCTTAGTCTCACCTAGCGGGCTGGGCGAGCAGTACTTC. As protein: CASSLVSPSGLGEQYF. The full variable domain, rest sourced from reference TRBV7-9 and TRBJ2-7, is DTGVSQNPRHKITKRGQNVTFRCDPISEHNRLYWYRQTLGQGPEFLTYFQNEAQLEKSRLLSDRFSAERPKGSFSTLEIQRTEQGDSAMYLCASSLVSPSGLGEQYFGPGTRLTVT.

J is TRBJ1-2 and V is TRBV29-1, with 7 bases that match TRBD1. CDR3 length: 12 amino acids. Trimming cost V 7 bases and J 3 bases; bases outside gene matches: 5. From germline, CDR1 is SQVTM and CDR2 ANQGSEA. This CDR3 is CSDRDRHYGYTF. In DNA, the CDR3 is TGCAGCGATCGGGACAGACACTATGGCTACACCTTC. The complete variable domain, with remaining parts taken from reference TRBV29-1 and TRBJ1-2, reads SAVISQKPSRDICQRGTSLTIQCQVDSQVTMMFWYRQQPGQSLTLIATANQGSEATYESGFVIDKFPISRPNLTFSTLTVSNMSPEDSSIYLCSDRDRHYGYTFGSGTRLTVV.

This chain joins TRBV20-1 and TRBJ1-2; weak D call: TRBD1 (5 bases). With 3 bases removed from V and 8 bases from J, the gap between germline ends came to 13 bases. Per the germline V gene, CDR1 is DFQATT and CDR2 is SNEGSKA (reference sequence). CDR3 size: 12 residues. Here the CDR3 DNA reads TGCAGTGCTAGCTATCTCCAGGGAGGCTACACCTTC. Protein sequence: CSASYLQGGYTF.

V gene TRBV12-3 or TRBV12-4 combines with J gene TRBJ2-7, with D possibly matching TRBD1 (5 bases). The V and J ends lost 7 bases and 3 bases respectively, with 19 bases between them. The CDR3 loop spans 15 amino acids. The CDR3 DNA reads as TGTGCCAGCACCCAGGGCAGCGCAGTAAGCTACGAGCAGTACTTC. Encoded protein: CASTQGSAVSYEQYF.

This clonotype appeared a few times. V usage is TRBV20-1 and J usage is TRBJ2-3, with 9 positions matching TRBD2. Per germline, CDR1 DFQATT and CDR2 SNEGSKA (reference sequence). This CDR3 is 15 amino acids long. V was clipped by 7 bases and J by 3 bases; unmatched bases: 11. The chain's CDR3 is CSVQDGGRGTDTQYF. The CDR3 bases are TGCAGTGTTCAAGACGGCGGGAGGGGGACAGATACGCAGTATTTT.

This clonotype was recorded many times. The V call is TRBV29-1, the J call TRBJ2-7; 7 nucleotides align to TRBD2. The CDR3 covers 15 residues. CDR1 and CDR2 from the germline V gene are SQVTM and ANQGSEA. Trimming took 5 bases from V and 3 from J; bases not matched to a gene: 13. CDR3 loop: CSVLGSGNPLYEQYF. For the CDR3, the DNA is TGCAGCGTTCTCGGGAGCGGGAACCCTCTCTACGAGCAGTACTTC.

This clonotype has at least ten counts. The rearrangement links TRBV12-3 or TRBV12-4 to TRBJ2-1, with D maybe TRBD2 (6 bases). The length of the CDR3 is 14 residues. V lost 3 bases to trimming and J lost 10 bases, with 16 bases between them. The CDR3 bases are TGTGCCAGCAGTTTTGGCCCCGCGAGCGGGGAGCAGTTCTTC. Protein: CASSFGPASGEQFF.

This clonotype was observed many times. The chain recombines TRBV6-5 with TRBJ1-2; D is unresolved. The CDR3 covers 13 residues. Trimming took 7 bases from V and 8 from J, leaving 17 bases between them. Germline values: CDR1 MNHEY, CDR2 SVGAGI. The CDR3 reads CASNWQREAGYTF. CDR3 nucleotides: TGTGCCAGCAATTGGCAGCGGGAGGCCGGCTACACCTTC.

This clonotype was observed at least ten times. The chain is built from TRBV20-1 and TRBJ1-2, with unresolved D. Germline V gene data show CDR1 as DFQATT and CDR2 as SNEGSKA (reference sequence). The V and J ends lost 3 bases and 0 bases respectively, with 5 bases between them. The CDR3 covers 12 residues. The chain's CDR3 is CSASTSNYGYTF. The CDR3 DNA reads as TGCAGTGCTAGTACATCTAACTATGGCTACACCTTC.

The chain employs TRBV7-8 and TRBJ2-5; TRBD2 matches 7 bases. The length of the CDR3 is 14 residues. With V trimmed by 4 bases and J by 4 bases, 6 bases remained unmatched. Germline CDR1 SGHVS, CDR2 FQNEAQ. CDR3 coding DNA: TGTGCCAGCAGCTCGCGCCGGGGGGTAGAGACCCAGTACTTC. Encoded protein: CASSSRRGVETQYF.

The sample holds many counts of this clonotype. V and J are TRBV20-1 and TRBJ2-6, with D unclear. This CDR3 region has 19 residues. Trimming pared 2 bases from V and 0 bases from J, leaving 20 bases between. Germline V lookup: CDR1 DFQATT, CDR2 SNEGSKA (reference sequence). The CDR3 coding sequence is TGCAGTGCTAGACCTACAAGTCAGCTTAAGAGCTCTGGGGCCAACGTCCTGACTTTC. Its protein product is CSARPTSQLKSSGANVLTF.

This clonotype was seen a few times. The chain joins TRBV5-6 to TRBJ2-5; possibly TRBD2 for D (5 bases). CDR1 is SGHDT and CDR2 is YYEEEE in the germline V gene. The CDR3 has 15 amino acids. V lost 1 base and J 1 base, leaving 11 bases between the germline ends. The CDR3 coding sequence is TGTGCCAGCAGCTTGTGGCGGGTGGTCCAAGAGACCCAGTACTTC. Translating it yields CASSLWRVVQETQYF.

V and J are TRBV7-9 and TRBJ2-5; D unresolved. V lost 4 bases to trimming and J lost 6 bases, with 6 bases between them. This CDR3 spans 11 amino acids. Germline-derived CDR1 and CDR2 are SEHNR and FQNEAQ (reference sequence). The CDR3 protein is CASSSGQTQYF. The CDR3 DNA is TGTGCCAGCAGCTCCGGACAGACCCAGTACTTC.

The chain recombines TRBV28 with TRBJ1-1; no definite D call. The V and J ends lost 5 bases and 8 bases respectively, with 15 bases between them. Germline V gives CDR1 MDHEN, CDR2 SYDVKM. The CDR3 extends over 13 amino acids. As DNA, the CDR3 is TGTGCCAGCAGTCCCCCGGGAGGGAAAGAAGCTTTCTTT. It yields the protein CASSPPGGKEAFF.

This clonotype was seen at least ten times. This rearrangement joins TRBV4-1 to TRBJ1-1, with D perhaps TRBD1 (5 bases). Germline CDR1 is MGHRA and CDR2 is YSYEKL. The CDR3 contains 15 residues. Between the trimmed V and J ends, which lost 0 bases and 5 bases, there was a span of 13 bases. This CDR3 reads CASSQDQTVVTEAFF. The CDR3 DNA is TGCGCCAGCAGCCAAGATCAGACAGTTGTGACTGAAGCTTTCTTT.

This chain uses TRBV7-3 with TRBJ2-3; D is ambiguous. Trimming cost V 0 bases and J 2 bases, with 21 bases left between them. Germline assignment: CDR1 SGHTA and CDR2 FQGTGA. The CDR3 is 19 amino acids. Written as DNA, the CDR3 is TGTGCCAGCAGCTTAACAGTTGGTCTCGGCGTTAGGACCACAGATACGCAGTATTTT. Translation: CASSLTVGLGVRTTDTQYF.

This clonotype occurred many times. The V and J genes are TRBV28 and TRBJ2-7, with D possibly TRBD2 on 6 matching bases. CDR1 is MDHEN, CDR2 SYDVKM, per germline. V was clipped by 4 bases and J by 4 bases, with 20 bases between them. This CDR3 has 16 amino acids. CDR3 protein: CASSSLAVLLNYEQYF. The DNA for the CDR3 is TGTGCCAGCAGTTCTTTAGCGGTTCTCTTAAATTACGAGCAGTACTTC.

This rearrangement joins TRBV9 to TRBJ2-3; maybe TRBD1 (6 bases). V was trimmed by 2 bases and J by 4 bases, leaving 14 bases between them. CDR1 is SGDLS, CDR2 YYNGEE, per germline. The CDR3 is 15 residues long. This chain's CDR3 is CASSVVTGASDTQYF. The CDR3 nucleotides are TGTGCCAGCAGCGTTGTGACAGGAGCTTCAGATACGCAGTATTTT.

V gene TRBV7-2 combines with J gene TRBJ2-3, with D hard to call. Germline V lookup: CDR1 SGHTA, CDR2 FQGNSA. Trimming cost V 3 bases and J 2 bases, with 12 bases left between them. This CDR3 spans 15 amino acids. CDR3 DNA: TGTGCCAGCAGCTTCGCCAGACCAGACACAGATACGCAGTATTTT. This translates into CASSFARPDTDTQYF.

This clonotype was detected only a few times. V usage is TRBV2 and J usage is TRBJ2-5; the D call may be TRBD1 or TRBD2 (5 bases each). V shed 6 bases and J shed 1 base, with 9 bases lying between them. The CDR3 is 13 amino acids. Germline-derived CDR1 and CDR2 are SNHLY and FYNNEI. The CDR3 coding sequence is TGTGCCAGCAGGGGGACCAGCCAAGAGACCCAGTACTTC. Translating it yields CASRGTSQETQYF.